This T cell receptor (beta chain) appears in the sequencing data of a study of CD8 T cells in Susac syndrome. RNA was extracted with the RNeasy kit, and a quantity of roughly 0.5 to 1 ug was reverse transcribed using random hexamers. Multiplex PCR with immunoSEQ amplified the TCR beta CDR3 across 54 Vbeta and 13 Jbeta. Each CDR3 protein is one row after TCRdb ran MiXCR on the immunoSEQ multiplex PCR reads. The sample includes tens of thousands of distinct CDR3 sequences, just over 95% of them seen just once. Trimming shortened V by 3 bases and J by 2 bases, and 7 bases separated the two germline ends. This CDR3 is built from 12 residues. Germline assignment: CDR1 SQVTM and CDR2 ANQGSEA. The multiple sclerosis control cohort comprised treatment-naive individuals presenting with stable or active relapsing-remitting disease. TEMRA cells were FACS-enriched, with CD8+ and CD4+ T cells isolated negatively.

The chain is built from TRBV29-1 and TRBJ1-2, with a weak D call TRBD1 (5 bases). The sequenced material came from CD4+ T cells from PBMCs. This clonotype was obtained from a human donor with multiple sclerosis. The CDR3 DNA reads TGCAGCGTTGATGGGGACAACTATGGCTACACCTTC. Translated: CSVDGDNYGYTF.